What follows are 3 T cell receptor beta chains derived from one specimen sequenced in a study of Ad26.COV2.S vaccination and SARS-CoV-2 variants. Data came from immunoSEQ multiplex PCR; TCRdb stores just in-frame clones and leaves some out. The sample includes fewer than 800,000 clones, about 90% of them seen just once. Treatment noted: around 19 received Ad26.COV2.S at low or high dose, single or two shots; 5 received placebo; per-sample allocation not given. After the first vaccine or placebo injection, samples were drawn on day 63. Sequences were derived from peripheral blood, sampled in a trial of Ad26.COV2.S vaccine versus placebo. These receptors originate from a person aged 18-65 years who received the Ad26.COV2.S COVID-19 vaccine or a placebo.

The chain has TRBV7-8 and TRBJ1-1, with TRBD1 as a possible D gene (5 bases). The germline V and J ends were trimmed by 7 bases and 3 bases, with 12 bases remaining between them. The CDR3 is 13 amino acids. Germline CDR1 is SGHVS and CDR2 is FQNEAQ. Here the CDR3 DNA reads TGTGCCAGCACCCGAGACAGAGACACTGAAGCTTTCTTT. Its translation: CASTRDRDTEAFF.

CDR3 nucleotides: TGTGCCAGCAGCTTAGCTCCCCCAATCCCGGGGGCTGGGGCCAACGTCCTGACTTTC. It encodes CASSLAPPIPGAGANVLTF. The chain uses TRBV7-6 and TRBJ2-6; D possibly corresponds to TRBD2 (6 bases). CDR1 is SGHVS and CDR2 is FNYEAQ in the germline V gene. The CDR3 contains 19 residues. V was trimmed by 0 bases and J by 2 bases, leaving 17 bases between them.

The chain employs TRBV5-1 and TRBJ2-1, with 10 nucleotides matching TRBD2. The germline gives CDR1 SGHRS, CDR2 YFSETQ. V gave up 0 bases and J gave up 7 bases; unmatched junction bases: 7. The CDR3 covers 16 residues. CDR3 nucleotide sequence: TGCGCCAGCAGCTTGGCACCTAGCGGGAGCGGTAATGAGCAGTTCTTC. It is translated as CASSLAPSGSGNEQFF.